This TCR beta chain was recovered during a study of blood T cell repertoires in COVID-19. Some clones are missing from TCRdb's copy, which holds only in-frame ones; the method was immunoSEQ multiplex PCR. The sample yields roughly 200,000 clones, 80% to 90% seen once. With 6 bases clipped from V and 3 bases from J, the junction kept 6 bases outside the gene matches. The germline V gene encodes CDR1 SNHLY and CDR2 FYNNEI. The CDR3 runs to 15 residues. This clone occurred many times. This clonotype was sampled from a man between 18 and 29 years old with acute COVID-19. This chain connects TRBV2 to TRBJ1-5; 9 positions agree with TRBD1. The sequenced sample consisted of PBMCs or T cells enriched from blood (not recorded which). Written as DNA, the CDR3 is TGTGCCAGCAGCGGGGGGACAGGGTCCAATCAGCCCCAGCATTTT. It yields the protein CASSGGTGSNQPQHF.